This T cell receptor (beta chain) was documented in a study of T cell responses to AZD1222 COVID-19 vaccine. Overall study results and limits: At baseline, seropositivity was found in only five or six AZD1222 recipients.

The CDR3 length is 16 residues. CDR1 LGHDT and CDR2 YNNKEL come from the germline V gene (reference sequence). J was trimmed by 4 bases and V by 4 bases; bases with no gene match: 11. With regard to this clone: Antigen: not known.

The method was immunoSEQ multiplex PCR; TCRdb's version includes in-frame clones alone and lacks a portion of them. The data show around 56,000 clones, roughly 90% seen once. The V gene is TRBV3-1 (or the pseudogene TRBV3-2), the J gene TRBJ2-7; 9 nucleotides agree with TRBD1. This sample comprised peripheral blood, obtained 28 days after the second AZD1222 dose. This clonotype was obtained from an adult who received the AZD1222 COVID-19 vaccine. The CDR3: CASSPTRGTGRYEQYF. CDR3 bases: TGTGCCAGCAGCCCTACCAGGGGGACAGGGAGGTACGAGCAGTACTTC.